A selection of T cell receptor beta chains follows, all from one sample in a study of T-cell memory formation after mild COVID-19. TCRdb analysed the 5' RACE reads with MiXCR anew, one entry per CDR3 protein. The table records 250,000 to 300,000 distinct CDR3 sequences, around 15% of them present only once. The material sequenced was PBMCs or a T cell subset sorted from them (not recorded which). The receptor set was obtained from a young man who had mild COVID-19 (a few samples of this study predate the infection). Cell type and time point are not known. Both conserved end residues are part of each CDR3. D genes are given only for firm matches. Clone size is not always given. Where it is, it says once, few, many or a class for expanded clones.

D: TRBD1
J: TRBJ2-7
length: 14
V: TRBV7-2
size: many
CDR3: CASSPGTGFYEQYF
DNA: TGTGCCAGCAGCCCCGGGACAGGGTTCTACGAGCAGTACTTC

D: TRBD2
J: TRBJ2-3
length: 16
V: TRBV9
size: many
CDR3: CASSLWPSGGADTQYF
DNA: TGTGCCAGCAGCTTATGGCCAAGCGGGGGGGCAGATACGCAGTATTTT

D: -
J: TRBJ1-5
length: 13
V: TRBV5-1
size: -
CDR3: CASSLQPNQPQHF
DNA: TGCGCCAGCAGCTTGCAGCCCAATCAGCCCCAGCATTTT

D: TRBD1
J: TRBJ1-1
length: 15
V: TRBV5-1
size: -
CDR3: CASSLGDRASTEAFF
DNA: TGCGCCAGCAGCTTGGGGGACAGGGCGAGTACTGAAGCTTTCTTT

D: TRBD1
J: TRBJ1-1
length: 16
V: TRBV27
size: many
CDR3: CASSLKAGTGGTEAFF
DNA: TGTGCCAGCAGTTTAAAGGCCGGGACAGGGGGCACTGAAGCTTTCTTT

D: TRBD2
J: TRBJ2-1
length: 15
V: TRBV2
size: few
CDR3: CASSERGGINHEQFF
DNA: TGTGCCAGCAGTGAACGCGGGGGGATAAATCATGAGCAGTTCTTC

D: -
J: TRBJ1-3
length: 16
V: TRBV5-1
size: -
CDR3: CASTDHGGRVGNTIYF
DNA: TGCGCCAGCACGGATCACGGGGGGCGAGTAGGAAACACCATATATTTT

D: TRBD2
J: TRBJ2-3
length: 17
V: TRBV18
size: few
CDR3: CASSPLPGGASGDTQYF
DNA: TGTGCCAGCTCACCCCTACCCGGGGGGGCTTCAGGAGATACGCAGTATTTT

D: -
J: TRBJ2-2
length: 14
V: TRBV6-5
size: -
CDR3: CASSYSTGGGELFF
DNA: TGTGCCAGCAGTTACTCGACTGGGGGGGGGGAGCTGTTTTTT

D: -
J: TRBJ2-6
length: 16
V: TRBV7-6
size: -
CDR3: CATSGSLSSGANVLTF
DNA: TGTGCCACCTCCGGGTCCCTATCCTCTGGGGCCAACGTCCTGACTTTC

D: -
J: TRBJ1-3
length: 12
V: TRBV7-2
size: few
CDR3: CASSDGVNTIYF
DNA: TGTGCCAGCAGCGATGGCGTCAACACCATATATTTT

D: -
J: TRBJ2-5
length: 12
V: TRBV2
size: few
CDR3: CASSDRDETQYF
DNA: TGTGCCAGCAGTGACAGGGACGAGACCCAGTACTTC

D: TRBD1
J: TRBJ2-3
length: 16
V: TRBV5-1
size: -
CDR3: CASSLVAGTGVDTQYF
DNA: TGCGCCAGCAGCTTGGTGGCCGGGACAGGGGTAGATACGCAGTATTTT

D: -
J: TRBJ2-3
length: 13
V: TRBV20-1
size: few
CDR3: CSAIPGDTYTQYF
DNA: TGCAGTGCTATCCCGGGGGACACCTATACGCAGTATTTT

D: -
J: TRBJ2-4
length: 14
V: TRBV20-1
size: few
CDR3: CSASWAVAKNIQYF
DNA: TGCAGTGCTAGTTGGGCGGTAGCCAAAAACATTCAGTACTTC

D: -
J: TRBJ1-2
length: 14
V: TRBV20-1
size: -
CDR3: CSAIGVVSPGGYTF
DNA: TGCAGTGCTATAGGAGTTGTGAGTCCGGGCGGCTACACCTTC

D: -
J: TRBJ2-1
length: 12
V: TRBV20-1
size: -
CDR3: CSASDRTDEQFF
DNA: TGCAGTGCTAGCGACAGGACAGATGAGCAGTTCTTC

D: -
J: TRBJ2-5
length: 13
V: TRBV7-2
size: -
CDR3: CASGRALRETQYF
DNA: TGTGCCAGCGGCAGGGCCCTAAGAGAGACCCAGTACTTC

D: -
J: TRBJ1-1
length: 14
V: TRBV19
size: few
CDR3: CASSMNGLSTEAFF
DNA: TGTGCCAGTAGTATGAACGGACTAAGCACTGAAGCTTTCTTT

D: TRBD2
J: TRBJ2-1
length: 15
V: TRBV13
size: few
CDR3: CASRRSRGGHNEQFF
DNA: TGTGCCAGCAGAAGGTCGCGGGGGGGACACAATGAGCAGTTCTTC

D: -
J: TRBJ1-5
length: 17
V: TRBV5-6
size: once
CDR3: CASSLARIRGPRRPQHF
DNA: TGTGCCAGCAGCTTGGCCAGGATTCGGGGCCCGAGGAGGCCCCAGCATTTT

D: -
J: TRBJ2-6
length: 14
V: TRBV9
size: -
CDR3: CASSVGPGANVLTF
DNA: TGTGCCAGCAGCGTAGGTCCTGGGGCCAACGTCCTGACTTTC

D: -
J: TRBJ2-3
length: 16
V: TRBV10-3
size: -
CDR3: CAISVVGSEGADTQYF
DNA: TGTGCCATCAGTGTGGTGGGGTCGGAGGGGGCAGATACGCAGTATTTT

D: -
J: TRBJ2-7
length: 11
V: TRBV28
size: -
CDR3: CASIDSSGQYF
DNA: TGTGCCAGCATTGACAGCTCGGGGCAGTACTTC

D: TRBD1
J: TRBJ2-3
length: 15
V: TRBV5-1
size: many
CDR3: CASSELQGTIDTQYF
DNA: TGCGCCAGCAGCGAGCTACAGGGGACGATAGATACGCAGTATTTT

D: -
J: TRBJ1-1
length: 15
V: TRBV2
size: -
CDR3: CASTPRPGGDTEAFF
DNA: TGTGCCAGCACCCCCCGGCCGGGAGGGGACACTGAAGCTTTCTTT

D: TRBD1
J: TRBJ2-7
length: 14
V: TRBV6-5
size: few
CDR3: CASSPGTGKHEQYF
DNA: TGTGCCAGCAGTCCCGGGACAGGGAAACACGAGCAGTACTTC

D: -
J: TRBJ2-7
length: 14
V: TRBV7-2
size: many
CDR3: CASSSQLGGYEQYF
DNA: TGTGCCAGCAGCTCGCAACTAGGCGGGTACGAGCAGTACTTC

D: TRBD2
J: TRBJ2-3
length: 14
V: TRBV12-3/TRBV12-4
size: -
CDR3: CASRPGGPSDTQYF
DNA: TGTGCCAGCAGACCGGGGGGGCCATCAGATACGCAGTATTTT

D: -
J: TRBJ1-4
length: 16
V: TRBV29-1
size: few
CDR3: CSVESQGNLRGEKLFF
DNA: TGCAGCGTCGAAAGTCAGGGAAATCTACGAGGTGAAAAACTGTTTTTT

D: -
J: TRBJ1-1
length: 13
V: TRBV13
size: many
CDR3: CASSLLRGPEAFF
DNA: TGTGCCAGCAGCTTATTGAGGGGCCCTGAAGCTTTCTTT

D: -
J: TRBJ2-1
length: 14
V: TRBV19
size: -
CDR3: CAKKGLSSYNEQFF
DNA: TGTGCCAAGAAAGGGCTGAGCTCCTACAATGAGCAGTTCTTC

D: -
J: TRBJ1-1
length: 13
V: TRBV7-2
size: -
CDR3: CASSRYLAGEAFF
DNA: TGTGCCAGCAGCCGATACCTTGCTGGGGAAGCTTTCTTT

D: -
J: TRBJ2-5
length: 14
V: TRBV20-1
size: -
CDR3: CSAPPGLGVETQYF
DNA: TGCAGTGCTCCCCCGGGGCTTGGGGTGGAGACCCAGTACTTC

D: TRBD1
J: TRBJ1-5
length: 13
V: TRBV6-5
size: many
CDR3: CASSSAGTGLQHF
DNA: TGTGCCAGCAGTTCAGCCGGGACAGGACTCCAGCATTTT

D: -
J: TRBJ2-4
length: 15
V: TRBV7-2
size: -
CDR3: CASSFRGLAKNIQYF
DNA: TGTGCCAGCAGCTTCCGGGGGCTAGCCAAAAACATTCAGTACTTC

D: TRBD1
J: TRBJ2-6
length: 15
V: TRBV9
size: -
CDR3: CASSRGLSGANVLTF
DNA: TGTGCCAGCAGCAGGGGGCTTTCTGGGGCCAACGTCCTGACTTTC

D: TRBD2
J: TRBJ2-3
length: 14
V: TRBV7-8
size: -
CDR3: CASSLERGTDTQYF
DNA: TGTGCCAGCAGCCTAGAGCGGGGAACAGATACGCAGTATTTT

D: TRBD2
J: TRBJ2-3
length: 16
V: TRBV12-3/TRBV12-4
size: many
CDR3: CASSSLGAGGTDTQYF
DNA: TGTGCCAGCAGTTCCCTCGGAGCGGGGGGCACAGATACGCAGTATTTT

D: TRBD2
J: TRBJ2-3
length: 16
V: TRBV20-1
size: -
CDR3: CSARDLSSGGADTQYF
DNA: TGCAGTGCTAGAGATTTATCTAGCGGGGGTGCAGATACGCAGTATTTT

D: -
J: TRBJ2-1
length: 16
V: TRBV5-6
size: -
CDR3: CASSLSSVGSYNEQFF
DNA: TGTGCCAGCAGCTTGTCGTCCGTCGGCTCCTACAATGAGCAGTTCTTC

D: -
J: TRBJ1-2
length: 11
V: TRBV9
size: -
CDR3: CASSPPDGYTF
DNA: TGTGCCAGCAGCCCGCCGGATGGCTACACCTTC

D: TRBD2
J: TRBJ2-1
length: 15
V: TRBV5-1
size: many
CDR3: CASSLQRGGENEQFF
DNA: TGCGCCAGCAGCTTGCAGCGGGGGGGCGAAAATGAGCAGTTCTTC

D: -
J: TRBJ1-1
length: 17
V: TRBV7-8
size: few
CDR3: CAISLRNETIMNTEAFF
DNA: TGTGCCATCTCACTCCGAAACGAGACAATAATGAACACTGAAGCTTTCTTT